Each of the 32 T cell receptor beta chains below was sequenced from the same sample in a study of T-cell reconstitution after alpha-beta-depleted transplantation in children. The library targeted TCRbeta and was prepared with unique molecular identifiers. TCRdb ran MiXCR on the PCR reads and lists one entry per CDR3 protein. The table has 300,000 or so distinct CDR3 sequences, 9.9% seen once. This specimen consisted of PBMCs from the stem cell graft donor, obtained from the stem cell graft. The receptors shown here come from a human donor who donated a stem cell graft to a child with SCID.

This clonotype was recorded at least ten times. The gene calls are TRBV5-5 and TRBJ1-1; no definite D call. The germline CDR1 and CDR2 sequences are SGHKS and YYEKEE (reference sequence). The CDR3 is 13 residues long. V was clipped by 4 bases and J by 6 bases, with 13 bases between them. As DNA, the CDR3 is TGTGCCAGCAGCCAAACCCATGGGGCTGAAGCTTTCTTT. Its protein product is CASSQTHGAEAFF. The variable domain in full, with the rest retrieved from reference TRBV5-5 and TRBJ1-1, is DAGVTQSPTHLIKTRGQQVTLRCSPISGHKSVSWYQQVLGQGPQFIFQYYEKEERGRGNFPDRFSARQFPNYSSELNVNALLLGDSALYLCASSQTHGAEAFFGQGTRLTVV.

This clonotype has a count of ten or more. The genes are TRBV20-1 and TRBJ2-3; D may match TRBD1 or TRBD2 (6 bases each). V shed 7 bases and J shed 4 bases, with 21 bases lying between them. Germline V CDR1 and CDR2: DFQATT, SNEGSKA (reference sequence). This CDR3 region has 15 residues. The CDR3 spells CSGSKGGGVADTQYF. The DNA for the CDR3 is TGCAGTGGCTCGAAGGGGGGCGGGGTCGCAGATACGCAGTATTTT.

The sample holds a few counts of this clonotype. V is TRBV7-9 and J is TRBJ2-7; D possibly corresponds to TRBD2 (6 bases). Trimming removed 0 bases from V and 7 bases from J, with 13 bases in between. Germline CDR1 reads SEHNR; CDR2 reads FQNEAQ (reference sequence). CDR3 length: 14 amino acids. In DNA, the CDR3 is TGTGCCAGCAGCTTAGCTTCAGGACTATGGGAGCAGTACTTC. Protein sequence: CASSLASGLWEQYF.

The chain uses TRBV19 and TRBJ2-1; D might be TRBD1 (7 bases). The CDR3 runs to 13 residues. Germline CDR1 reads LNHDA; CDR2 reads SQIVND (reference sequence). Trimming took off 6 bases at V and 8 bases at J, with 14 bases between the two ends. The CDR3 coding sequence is TGTGCCAGTAGCAGGGGGGTGGTCGATGAGCAGTTCTTC. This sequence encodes CASSRGVVDEQFF.

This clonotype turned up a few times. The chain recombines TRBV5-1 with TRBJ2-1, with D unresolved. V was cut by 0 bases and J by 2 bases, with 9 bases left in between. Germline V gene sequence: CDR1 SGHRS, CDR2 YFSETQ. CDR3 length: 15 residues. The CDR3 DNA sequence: TGCGCCAGCAGCTTGGTTCTAGACCCCTACAATGAGCAGTTCTTC. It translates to CASSLVLDPYNEQFF. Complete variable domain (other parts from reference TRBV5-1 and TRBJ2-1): KAGVTQTPRYLIKTRGQQVTLSCSPISGHRSVSWYQQTPGQGLQFLFEYFSETQRNKGNFPGRFSGRQFSNSRSEMNVSTLELGDSALYLCASSLVLDPYNEQFFGPGTRLTVL.

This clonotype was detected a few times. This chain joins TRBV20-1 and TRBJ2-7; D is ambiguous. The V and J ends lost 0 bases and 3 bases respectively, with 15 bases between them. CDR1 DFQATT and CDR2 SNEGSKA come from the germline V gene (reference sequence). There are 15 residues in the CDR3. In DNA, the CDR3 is TGCAGTGCTAGAGATATGTCGGCTCCCAACTACGAGCAGTACTTC. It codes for CSARDMSAPNYEQYF.

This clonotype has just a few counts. The chain's CDR3 is CASSVTGGLVEQFF. The CDR3, as DNA: TGCGCCAGCAGCGTGACGGGGGGGCTCGTTGAGCAGTTCTTC. The chain links TRBV5-1 to TRBJ2-1; 8 bases agree with TRBD2. The CDR3 is 14 amino acids. CDR1 and CDR2 from the germline V gene are SGHRS and YFSETQ. Trimming at V came to 4 bases and at J to 9 bases, leaving 9 bases not matched to a gene.

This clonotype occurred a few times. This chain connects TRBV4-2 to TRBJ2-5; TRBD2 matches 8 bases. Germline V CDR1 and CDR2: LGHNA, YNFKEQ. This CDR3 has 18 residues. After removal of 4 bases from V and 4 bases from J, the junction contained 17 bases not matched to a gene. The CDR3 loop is CASSRRGATKNLPETQYF. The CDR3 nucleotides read TGTGCCAGCAGCCGGCGGGGGGCCACCAAAAACTTACCAGAGACCCAGTACTTC.

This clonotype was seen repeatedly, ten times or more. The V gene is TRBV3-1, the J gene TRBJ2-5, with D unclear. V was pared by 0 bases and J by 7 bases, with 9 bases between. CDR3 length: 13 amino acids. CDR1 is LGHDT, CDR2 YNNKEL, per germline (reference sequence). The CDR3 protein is CASSQEGPTTQYF. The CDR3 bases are TGTGCCAGCAGCCAAGAAGGTCCTACGACCCAGTACTTC.

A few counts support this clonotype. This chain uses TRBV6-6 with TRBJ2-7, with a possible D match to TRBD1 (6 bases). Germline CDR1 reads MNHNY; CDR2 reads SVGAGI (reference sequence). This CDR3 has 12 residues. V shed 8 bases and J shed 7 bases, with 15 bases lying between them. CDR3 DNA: TGTGCCAGCTGCCTGGGGGCTGGGGAGCAGTACTTC. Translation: CASCLGAGEQYF.

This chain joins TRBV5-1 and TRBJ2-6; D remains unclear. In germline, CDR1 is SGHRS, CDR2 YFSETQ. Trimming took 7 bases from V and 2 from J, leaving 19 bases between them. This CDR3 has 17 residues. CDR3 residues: CASHPEPLGPGANVLTF. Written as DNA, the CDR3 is TGCGCCAGCCACCCTGAGCCCCTCGGTCCTGGGGCCAACGTCCTGACTTTC.

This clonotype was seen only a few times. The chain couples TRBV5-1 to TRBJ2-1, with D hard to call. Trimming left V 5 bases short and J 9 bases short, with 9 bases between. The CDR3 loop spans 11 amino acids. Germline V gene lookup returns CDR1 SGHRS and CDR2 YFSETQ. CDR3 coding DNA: TGCGCCAGCAGTTCGGGTATTGAGCAGTTCTTC. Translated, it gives CASSSGIEQFF.

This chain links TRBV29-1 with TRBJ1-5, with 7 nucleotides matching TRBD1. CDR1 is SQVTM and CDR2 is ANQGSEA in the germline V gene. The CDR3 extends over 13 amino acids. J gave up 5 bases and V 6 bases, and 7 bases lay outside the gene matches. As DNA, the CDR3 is TGCAGCGTAGCGACAGGGTCTCATCAGCCCCAGCATTTT. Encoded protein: CSVATGSHQPQHF. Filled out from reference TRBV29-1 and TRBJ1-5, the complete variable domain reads SAVISQKPSRDICQRGTSLTIQCQVDSQVTMMFWYRQQPGQSLTLIATANQGSEATYESGFVIDKFPISRPNLTFSTLTVSNMSPEDSSIYLCSVATGSHQPQHFGDGTRLSIL.

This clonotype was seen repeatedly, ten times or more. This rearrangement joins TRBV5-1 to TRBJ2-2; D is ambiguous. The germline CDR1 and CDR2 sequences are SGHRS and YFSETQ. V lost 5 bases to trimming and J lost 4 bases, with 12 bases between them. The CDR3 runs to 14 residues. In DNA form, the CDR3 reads TGCGCCAGCAGGGAAACATGGGGCACCGGGGAGCTGTTTTTT. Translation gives CASRETWGTGELFF. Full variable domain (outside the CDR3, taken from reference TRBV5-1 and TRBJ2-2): KAGVTQTPRYLIKTRGQQVTLSCSPISGHRSVSWYQQTPGQGLQFLFEYFSETQRNKGNFPGRFSGRQFSNSRSEMNVSTLELGDSALYLCASRETWGTGELFFGEGSRLTVL.

CDR3 sequence: CASSWRQGPTGELFF. DNA of the CDR3: TGTGCCAGCAGCTGGCGACAGGGGCCCACCGGGGAGCTGTTTTTT. V is TRBV7-9 and J is TRBJ2-2; 8 positions match TRBD1. Looked up from germline, CDR1 is SEHNR and CDR2 is FQNEAQ (reference sequence). The CDR3 has 15 amino acids. The ends lost 4 bases at V and 4 bases at J; junction bases unmatched: 5.

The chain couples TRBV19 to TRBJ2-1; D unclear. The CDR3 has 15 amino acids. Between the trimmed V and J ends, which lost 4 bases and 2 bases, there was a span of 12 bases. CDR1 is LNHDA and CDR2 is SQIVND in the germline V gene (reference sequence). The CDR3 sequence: CASSTEVVAYNEQFF. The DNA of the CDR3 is TGTGCCAGTAGTACGGAAGTGGTGGCCTACAATGAGCAGTTCTTC.

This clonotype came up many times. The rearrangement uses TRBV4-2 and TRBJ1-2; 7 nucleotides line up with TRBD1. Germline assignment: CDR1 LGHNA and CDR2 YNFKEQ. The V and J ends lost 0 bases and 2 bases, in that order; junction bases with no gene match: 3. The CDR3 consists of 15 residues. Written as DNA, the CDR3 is TGTGCCAGCAGCCAAGATACAGGGGCCAACTATGGCTACACCTTC. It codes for CASSQDTGANYGYTF.

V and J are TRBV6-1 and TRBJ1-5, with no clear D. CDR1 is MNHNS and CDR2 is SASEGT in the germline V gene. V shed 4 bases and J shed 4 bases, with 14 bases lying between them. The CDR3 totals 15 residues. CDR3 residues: CASSGSGGANQPQHF. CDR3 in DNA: TGTGCCAGCAGTGGGTCCGGCGGAGCGAATCAGCCCCAGCATTTT.

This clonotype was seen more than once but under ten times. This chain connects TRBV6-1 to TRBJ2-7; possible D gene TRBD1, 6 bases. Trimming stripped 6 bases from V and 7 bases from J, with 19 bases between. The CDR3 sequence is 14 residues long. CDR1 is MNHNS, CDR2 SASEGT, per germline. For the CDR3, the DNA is TGTGCCAGCAGGGCAGGGACACCCGCCCGGGAGCAGTACTTC. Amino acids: CASRAGTPAREQYF.

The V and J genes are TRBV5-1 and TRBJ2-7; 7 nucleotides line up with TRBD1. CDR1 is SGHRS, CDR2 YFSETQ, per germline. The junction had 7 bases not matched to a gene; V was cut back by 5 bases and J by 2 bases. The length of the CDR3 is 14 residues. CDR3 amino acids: CASRGDSMTYEQYF. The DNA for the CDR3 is TGCGCCAGCAGGGGGGACAGTATGACCTACGAGCAGTACTTC.

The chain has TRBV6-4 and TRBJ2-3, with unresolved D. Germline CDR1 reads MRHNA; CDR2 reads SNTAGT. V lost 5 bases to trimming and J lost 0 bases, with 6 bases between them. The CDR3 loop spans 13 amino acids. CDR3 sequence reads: CASSYDSTDTQYF. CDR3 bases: TGTGCCAGCAGTTACGACAGCACAGATACGCAGTATTTT.

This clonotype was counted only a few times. As DNA, the CDR3 is TGCAGTGCCAGCCGACTAGCGGGTCACCAGTATTTT. Its protein product is CSASRLAGHQYF. The V and J genes are TRBV20-1 and TRBJ2-3, with 10 bases fitting TRBD2. The CDR3 runs to 12 residues. The V segment lost 6 bases and the J segment 12 bases; nucleotides outside the gene matches: 9. CDR1 and CDR2 from the germline V gene are DFQATT and SNEGSKA (reference sequence).

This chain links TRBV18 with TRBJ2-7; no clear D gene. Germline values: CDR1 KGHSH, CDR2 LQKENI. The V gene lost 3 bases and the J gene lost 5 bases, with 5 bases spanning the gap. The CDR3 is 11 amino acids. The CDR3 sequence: CASSPMNEQYF. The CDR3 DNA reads TGTGCCAGCTCACCTATGAACGAGCAGTACTTC.

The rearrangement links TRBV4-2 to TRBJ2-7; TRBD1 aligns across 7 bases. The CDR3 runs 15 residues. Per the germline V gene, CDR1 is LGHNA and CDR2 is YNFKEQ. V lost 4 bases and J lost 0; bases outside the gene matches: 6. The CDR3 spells CASSPQGESSYEQYF. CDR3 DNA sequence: TGTGCCAGCAGCCCCCAGGGGGAAAGCTCCTACGAGCAGTACTTC.

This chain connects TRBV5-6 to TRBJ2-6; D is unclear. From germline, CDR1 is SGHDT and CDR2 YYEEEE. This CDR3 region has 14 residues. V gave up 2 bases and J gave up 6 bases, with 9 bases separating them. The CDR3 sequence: CASSFVALANVLTF. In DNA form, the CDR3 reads TGTGCCAGCAGCTTCGTTGCGTTGGCCAACGTCCTGACTTTC.

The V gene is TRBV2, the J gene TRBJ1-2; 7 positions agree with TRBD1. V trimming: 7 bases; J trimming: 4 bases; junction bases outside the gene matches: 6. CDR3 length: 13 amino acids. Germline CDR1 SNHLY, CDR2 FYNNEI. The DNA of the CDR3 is TGTGCCAGCAAATTCGGGACAGCCTATGGCTACACCTTC. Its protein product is CASKFGTAYGYTF.

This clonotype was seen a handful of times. In DNA, the CDR3 is TGTGCCAGCAGCCCCGGGGCCAAGAACACTGAAGCTTTCTTT. Protein sequence: CASSPGAKNTEAFF. J is TRBJ1-1 and V is TRBV7-9; weak D call: TRBD1 (5 bases). The CDR3 length is 14 residues. The V gene lost 5 bases and the J gene lost 1 base, with 11 bases spanning the gap. CDR1 is SEHNR, CDR2 FQNEAQ, per germline (reference sequence).

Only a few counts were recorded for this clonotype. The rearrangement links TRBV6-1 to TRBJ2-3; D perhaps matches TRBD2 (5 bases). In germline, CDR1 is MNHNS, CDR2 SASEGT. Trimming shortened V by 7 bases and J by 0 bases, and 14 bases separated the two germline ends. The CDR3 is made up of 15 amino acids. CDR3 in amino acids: CASMSPPGSTDTQYF. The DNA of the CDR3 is TGTGCCAGCATGAGCCCTCCGGGAAGCACAGATACGCAGTATTTT.

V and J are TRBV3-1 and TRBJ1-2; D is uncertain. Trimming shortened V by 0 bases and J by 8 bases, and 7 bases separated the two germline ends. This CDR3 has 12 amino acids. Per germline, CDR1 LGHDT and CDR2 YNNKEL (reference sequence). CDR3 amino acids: CASSQDLRGYTF. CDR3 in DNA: TGTGCCAGCAGCCAAGATTTGCGAGGCTACACCTTC.

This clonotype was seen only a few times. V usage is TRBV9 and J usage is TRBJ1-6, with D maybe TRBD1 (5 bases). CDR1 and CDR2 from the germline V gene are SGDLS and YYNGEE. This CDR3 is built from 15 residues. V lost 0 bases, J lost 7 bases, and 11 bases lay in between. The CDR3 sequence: CASSVGRGTNSPLHF. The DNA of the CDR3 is TGTGCCAGCAGCGTAGGGCGGGGCACCAATTCACCCCTCCACTTT.

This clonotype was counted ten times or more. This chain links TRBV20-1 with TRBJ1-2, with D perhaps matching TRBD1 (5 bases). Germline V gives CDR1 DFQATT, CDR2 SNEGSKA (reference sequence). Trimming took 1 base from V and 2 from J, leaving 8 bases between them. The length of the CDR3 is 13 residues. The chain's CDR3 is CSARVEGNYGYTF. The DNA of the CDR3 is TGCAGTGCTAGAGTAGAGGGGAACTATGGCTACACCTTC.

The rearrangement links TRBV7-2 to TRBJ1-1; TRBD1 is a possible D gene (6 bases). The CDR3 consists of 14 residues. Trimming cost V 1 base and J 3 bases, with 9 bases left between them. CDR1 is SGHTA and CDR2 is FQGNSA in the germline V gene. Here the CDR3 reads CASSLEQGDTEAFF. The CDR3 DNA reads TGTGCCAGCAGCTTAGAACAGGGAGACACTGAAGCTTTCTTT. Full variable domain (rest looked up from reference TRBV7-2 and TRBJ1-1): GAGVSQSPSNKVTEKGKDVELRCDPISGHTALYWYRQSLGQGLEFLIYFQGNSAPDKSGLPSDRFSAERTGGSVSTLTIQRTQQEDSAVYLCASSLEQGDTEAFFGQGTRLTVV.